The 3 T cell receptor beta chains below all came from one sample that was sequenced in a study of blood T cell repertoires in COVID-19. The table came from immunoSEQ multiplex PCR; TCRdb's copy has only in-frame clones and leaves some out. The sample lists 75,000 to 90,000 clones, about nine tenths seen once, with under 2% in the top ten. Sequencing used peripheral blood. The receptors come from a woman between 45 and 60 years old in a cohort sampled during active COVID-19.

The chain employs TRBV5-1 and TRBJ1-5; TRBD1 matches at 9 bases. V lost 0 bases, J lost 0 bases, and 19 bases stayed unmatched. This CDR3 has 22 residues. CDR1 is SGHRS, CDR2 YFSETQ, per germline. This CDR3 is CASSLVPNLQTGGVYSNQPQHF. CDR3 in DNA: TGCGCCAGCAGCTTGGTCCCCAACCTTCAGACAGGGGGGGTCTATAGCAATCAGCCCCAGCATTTT.

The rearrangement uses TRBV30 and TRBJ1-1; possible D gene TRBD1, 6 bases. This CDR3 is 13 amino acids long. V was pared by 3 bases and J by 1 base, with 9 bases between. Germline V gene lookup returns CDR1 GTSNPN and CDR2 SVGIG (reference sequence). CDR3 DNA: TGTGCCTGGAGGAGGGGGGGGAACACTGAAGCTTTCTTT. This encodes CAWRRGGNTEAFF.

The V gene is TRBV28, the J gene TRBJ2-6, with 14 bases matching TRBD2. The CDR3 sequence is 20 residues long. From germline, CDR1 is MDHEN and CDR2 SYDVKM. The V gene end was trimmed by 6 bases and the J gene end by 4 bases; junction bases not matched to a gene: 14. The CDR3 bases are TGTGCCAGCAGCCCACTCCGAAGGACTAGCGGGAGGTCCGGGGCCAACGTCCTGACTTTC. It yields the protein CASSPLRRTSGRSGANVLTF.